This TCR beta chain is from a study of response to subunit inactivated influenza vaccine (dated by TCRdb to the late 2010s). Context from the whole study: Deep quantitative profiling of the T cell receptor repertoire was used in the study to follow responses to a trivalent subunit inactivated influenza vaccine.

What the authors observed across the whole study: According to the authors, only a limited number of new T cells may be recruited by each seasonal influenza vaccination.

The library was built by means of RT-PCR. The data were produced on an Illumina HiSeq 2500. TCRdb trimmed public reads at Q25 via fastp, called clones via MiXCR and kept in-frame beta chains. For every CDR3 protein sequence, its rows merge into one entry that carries the most common genes and DNA. Within this sample are 430,000 or so distinct CDR3 sequences, with approximately 9.9% of them counted one time only. The ten largest clones add up to approximately 12% of the sample. About this clonotype itself: Its antigen is not yet known. Per-nucleotide qualities are absent, and no much larger clonotype sits a single base away.

The trim is 5 bases for V and 3 bases for J, with a gap of 10 bases between the germline ends. Per the germline V gene (reference sequence), LNHDA is the CDR1 and SQIVND is the CDR2. The CDR3 contains 13 residues, cysteine and phenylalanine counted. The CDR3 DNA has 39 bases and is translated from base 1. The time point label, read with the paper, signifies: 45 days after influenza vaccine administration. The sequencing here drew on PBMCs from blood, taken roughly 46 days after vaccination. The sequence was collected from a man between 45 and 60 years old who received an inactivated influenza vaccine. Donor details come from another sample of the same person, matched by shared clones. The receptor chain draws on TRBV19 and TRBJ2-5; the D gene remains uncertain. CDR3 loop: CASSVTGEETQYF. The DNA sequence is as follows: TGTGCCAGTAGTGTCACTGGAGAAGAGACCCAGTACTTC.